These T cell receptor beta chains were read from a single sample in a study of T-cell memory formation after mild COVID-19. TCRdb recomputed calls from the 5' RACE reads with MiXCR, one row per CDR3 protein. Seen here are 25,000 to 30,000 distinct CDR3 sequences, 15% to 20% observed once, and the top ten hold approximately 1.4%. The material sequenced was PBMCs or a T cell subset sorted from them (not recorded which). These TCRs come from an adult who had mild COVID-19 (a few samples of this study predate the infection). Cell type and time point are not known. Each CDR3 is given with its conserved first and last residue. The D gene is left open where the match is weak. Only part of the rows carry a size: once, few, many, or a class if the clone is expanded.

many TRBJ1-5 . TRBV6-1 CASSEKGDQPQHF TGTGCCAGCAGTGAAAAGGGGGATCAGCCCCAGCATTTT
many TRBJ1-1 . TRBV5-1 CASSSQNTEAFF TGCGCCAGCAGCTCACAGAACACTGAAGCTTTCTTT
few TRBJ1-2 TRBD1 TRBV7-9 CASSQTGDNYGYTF TGTGCCAGCAGCCAGACAGGGGATAACTATGGCTACACCTTC
many TRBJ2-5 TRBD2 TRBV4-3 CASSQEPPGLASETQYF TGCGCCAGCAGCCAAGAACCTCCCGGACTAGCCTCGGAGACCCAGTACTTC
many TRBJ2-1 TRBD1 TRBV4-1 CASSRRDREGEQFF TGCGCCAGCAGCCGCCGAGACAGGGAAGGAGAGCAGTTCTTC
. TRBJ2-3 . TRBV4-1 CASSQERARSGVTDTQYF TGCGCCAGCAGCCAAGAGCGCGCGCGCTCCGGTGTCACAGATACGCAGTATTTT
. TRBJ1-2 . TRBV7-9 CASSLAATEHYGYTF TGTGCCAGCAGCTTAGCGGCGACAGAACACTATGGCTACACCTTC
many TRBJ1-4 . TRBV7-9 CASSLSETVGEKLFF TGTGCCAGCAGCTTATCTGAGACAGTTGGGGAAAAACTGTTTTTT
many TRBJ1-3 . TRBV7-9 CASSEKRRVSGNTIYF TGTGCCAGCAGCGAAAAAAGACGGGTCTCTGGAAACACCATATATTTT
many TRBJ1-5 . TRBV24-1 CATSDGGGRQPQHF TGTGCCACCAGTGATGGCGGGGGTCGACAGCCCCAGCATTTT
many TRBJ2-1 . TRBV5-1 CASKWRGLSYNEQFF TGCGCCAGCAAATGGCGAGGGTTGTCCTACAATGAGCAGTTCTTC
. TRBJ2-7 . TRBV5-1 CASARDYEQYF TGCGCCAGCGCAAGGGACTACGAGCAGTACTTC
few TRBJ2-1 . TRBV7-9 CASSLVFRGNEQFF TGTGCCAGCAGCTTAGTCTTCCGGGGCAATGAGCAGTTCTTC
many TRBJ2-3 TRBD2 TRBV5-1 CASSFTTSGGATDTQYF TGCGCCAGCAGCTTCACCACTAGCGGGGGGGCGACAGATACGCAGTATTTT
many TRBJ2-3 . TRBV29-1 CSGCIGADTQYF TGCAGCGGATGCATAGGAGCAGATACGCAGTATTTT
many TRBJ1-5 . TRBV18 CASSPGTGFPWPQHF TGTGCCAGCTCACCAGGAACAGGGTTCCCCTGGCCCCAGCATTTT
many TRBJ2-1 TRBD2 TRBV29-1 CSVERVAGDHEQFF TGCAGCGTTGAAAGAGTAGCGGGGGATCATGAGCAGTTCTTC
many TRBJ2-2 . TRBV21-1 CASSKPGLAGSGELFF TGTGCCAGCAGCAAACCAGGACTAGCGGGATCCGGGGAGCTGTTTTTT
. TRBJ2-5 . TRBV7-6 CASSLGGGWTLWGTQYF TGTGCCAGCAGCTTAGGGGGCGGCTGGACGCTTTGGGGGACCCAGTACTTC
many TRBJ1-5 . TRBV4-1 CASSRSGDQPQHF TGCGCCAGCAGCCGATCAGGGGATCAGCCCCAGCATTTT
many TRBJ1-5 TRBD1 TRBV6-5 CASSLKGGVRQPQHF TGTGCCAGCTCCCTAAAAGGGGGCGTAAGGCAGCCCCAGCATTTT
. TRBJ2-3 TRBD2 TRBV25-1 CASSEAGGTDTQYF TGTGCCAGCAGTGAAGCGGGAGGGACAGATACGCAGTATTTT
many TRBJ1-5 TRBD1 TRBV6-5 CASSRGGGKGPQHF TGTGCCAGCAGCAGAGGGGGCGGCAAGGGGCCCCAGCATTTT
few TRBJ1-1 . TRBV15 CATSRDLTDREAFF TGTGCCACCAGCAGAGATCTTACGGACAGAGAAGCTTTCTTT
many TRBJ2-1 TRBD1 TRBV5-1 CASSLEVTGSPNEQFF TGCGCCAGCAGCTTGGAGGTGACAGGGTCCCCTAATGAGCAGTTCTTC
many TRBJ2-7 TRBD2 TRBV18 CASSPEGAGYEQYF TGTGCCAGCTCACCCGAAGGAGCGGGATACGAGCAGTACTTC
. TRBJ1-6 . TRBV14 CASSQQVTRNSPLHF TGTGCCAGCAGCCAACAGGTCACCAGGAATTCACCCCTCCACTTT
many TRBJ1-3 . TRBV6-5 CASRLASSGNTIYF TGTGCCAGCAGACTAGCCAGCTCTGGAAACACCATATATTTT
. TRBJ2-1 TRBD2 TRBV6-1 CASSYLAGGPYNEQFF TGTGCCAGCAGTTATCTAGCGGGAGGCCCCTACAATGAGCAGTTCTTC
medium-sized TRBJ2-5 TRBD2 TRBV20-1 CSARGTRQETQYF TGCAGTGCTAGGGGGACTAGGCAAGAGACCCAGTACTTC
many TRBJ1-5 . TRBV12-3/TRBV12-4 CASRAEQGRQPQHF TGTGCCAGCAGGGCTGAGCAGGGCAGACAGCCCCAGCATTTT
many TRBJ2-1 TRBD2 TRBV12-3/TRBV12-4 CASSLGNLAGDYNEQFF TGTGCCAGCAGTTTGGGGAATCTAGCGGGAGACTACAATGAGCAGTTCTTC
few TRBJ2-1 . TRBV20-1 CSAGTIGVSYNEQFF TGCAGTGCTGGGACAATAGGGGTTTCCTACAATGAGCAGTTCTTC
many TRBJ1-5 . TRBV24-1 CATSPQGPSNQPQHF TGTGCCACCAGTCCCCAGGGCCCAAGCAATCAGCCCCAGCATTTT
many TRBJ2-1 TRBD2 TRBV20-1 CSARLAISYNEQFF TGCAGTGCTCGACTAGCGATCTCCTACAATGAGCAGTTCTTC
. TRBJ2-2 . TRBV7-7 CASSLAYRNTGELFF TGTGCTAGCAGCTTAGCATACAGGAACACCGGGGAGCTGTTTTTT
. TRBJ1-4 TRBD1 TRBV12-3/TRBV12-4 CASSPGGKTNEKLFF TGTGCCAGCAGTCCAGGGGGCAAGACTAATGAAAAACTGTTTTTT
many TRBJ2-3 . TRBV12-3/TRBV12-4 CASSFFPGDTQYF TGTGCCAGCAGTTTCTTTCCGGGTGATACGCAGTATTTT
many TRBJ2-5 TRBD1 TRBV2 CASSGRQGAIETQYF TGTGCCAGCAGTGGGAGACAGGGGGCTATCGAGACCCAGTACTTC
medium-sized TRBJ2-5 . TRBV5-1 CASNWKGDQETQYF TGCGCCAGCAATTGGAAAGGGGACCAAGAGACCCAGTACTTC
many TRBJ2-5 TRBD2 TRBV7-9 CASSPLAGVGETQYF TGTGCCAGCAGCCCGCTCGCGGGGGTGGGAGAGACCCAGTACTTC
few TRBJ2-7 . TRBV7-2 CASSPAAGGQYF TGTGCCAGCAGCCCCGCGGCCGGGGGACAGTACTTC
many TRBJ1-2 . TRBV12-3/TRBV12-4 CASSPHWDAIGGYTF TGTGCCAGCAGTCCCCACTGGGACGCCATAGGAGGCTACACCTTC
many TRBJ2-4 . TRBV7-9 CASREGAKNIQYF TGTGCCAGCAGAGAGGGAGCCAAAAACATTCAGTACTTC
many TRBJ2-7 TRBD2 TRBV3-1 CASSQPGLASYEQYF TGTGCCAGCAGCCAACCGGGACTAGCATCCTACGAGCAGTACTTC
many TRBJ1-5 . TRBV4-1 CASSYVGGANGQPQHF TGCGCCAGCAGTTACGTAGGGGGGGCAAACGGTCAGCCCCAGCATTTT
. TRBJ2-1 TRBD2 TRBV18 CASSPRTSGSYNEQFF TGTGCCAGCTCACCCCGGACTAGCGGTTCATACAATGAGCAGTTCTTC
. TRBJ2-3 TRBD2 TRBV29-1 CSVVPREGGTDTQYF TGCAGCGTTGTTCCCAGGGAGGGAGGCACAGATACGCAGTATTTT
. TRBJ1-3 . TRBV12-3/TRBV12-4 CASSLMVRPRSGNTIYF TGTGCCAGCAGTTTGATGGTCAGGCCCCGCTCTGGAAACACCATATATTTT
many TRBJ2-4 . TRBV12-3/TRBV12-4 CASSTSRQALAKNIQYF TGTGCCAGCAGTACCTCCCGACAGGCCCTAGCCAAAAACATTCAGTACTTC
. TRBJ2-5 . TRBV6-6 CASSYDPTGQETQYF TGTGCCAGCAGTTACGACCCGACGGGGCAAGAGACCCAGTACTTC
many TRBJ2-7 . TRBV2 CASRRTTEYEQYF TGTGCCAGCAGAAGGACTACCGAATACGAGCAGTACTTC
. TRBJ2-1 . TRBV29-1 CSVEDARRATYNEQFF TGCAGCGTTGAGGACGCCCGCAGAGCAACCTACAATGAGCAGTTCTTC